Included here is one T cell receptor beta chain sequence, with context. Its antigen remains unidentified. This specimen belongs to a study of a mutant IDH1 vaccine in newly diagnosed glioma. Study as a whole: Patients were started on vaccination 4-6 weeks after radiotherapy alone, or with temozolomide cycles. Earlier treatment was radiotherapy, temozolomide, or both, with most getting both. Study-level points and caveats: Across multiple MHC alleles, 93.3% of patients had vaccine-induced responses.

This table comes from immunoSEQ multiplex PCR, and its TCRdb copy is limited to in-frame clones, with some not included. The table has tens of thousands of clones, 65% to 80% seen once. Time point reported: week 23, last vaccination. Topical imiquimod was applied with each vaccine dose, which held 300 ug of mutant IDH1 20-mer peptide. The astrocytomas were IDH1-mutant, ATRX-negative, and WHO grade 3 or 4. Deletions cut 11 bases from V and 6 bases from J, with 14 bases between. The CDR3 extends over 12 amino acids. Germline CDR1 is SGHVS and CDR2 is FNYEAQ. The sequences come from PBMCs, collected from a glioma patient whose treatment included an IDH1 peptide vaccine. The genes are TRBV7-6 and TRBJ2-1; D is perhaps TRBD1 (6 bases). The TCR originated in a man aged 45 to 65 with glioma. CDR3 bases: TGTGCCGGGGGCCGACAGGCCAATGAGCAGTTCTTC. Protein sequence: CAGGRQANEQFF.